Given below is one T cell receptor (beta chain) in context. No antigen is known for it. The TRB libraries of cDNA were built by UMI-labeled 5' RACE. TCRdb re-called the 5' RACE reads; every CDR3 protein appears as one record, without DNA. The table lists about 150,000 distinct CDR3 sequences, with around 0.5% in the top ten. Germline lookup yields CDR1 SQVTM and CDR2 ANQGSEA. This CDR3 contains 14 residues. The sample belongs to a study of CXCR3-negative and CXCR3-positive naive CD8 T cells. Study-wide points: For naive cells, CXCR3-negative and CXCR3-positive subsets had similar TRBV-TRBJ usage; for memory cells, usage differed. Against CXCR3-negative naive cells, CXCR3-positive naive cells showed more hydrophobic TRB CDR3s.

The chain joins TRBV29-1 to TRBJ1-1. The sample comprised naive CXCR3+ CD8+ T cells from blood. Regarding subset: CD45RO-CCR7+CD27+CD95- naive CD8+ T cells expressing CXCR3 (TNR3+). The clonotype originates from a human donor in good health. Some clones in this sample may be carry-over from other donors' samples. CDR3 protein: CSVAPEAENTEAFF.